The sample holds many counts of the clone carrying this T cell receptor beta chain. Its specificity is not known. This sample was taken from a study of post-analysis software for immune sequencing data. Study-level points and caveats: Among several TRBV segments more frequent in patients than controls were TRBV5-6, TRBV5-1 and TRBV20-1.

Unique molecular identifiers featured in each of the TCR beta cDNA libraries. Around 460,000 cDNA molecules came from approximately 1 to 10 million T cells. TCRdb itself ran the PCR reads through MiXCR, one entry per CDR3 protein. The top ten hold about 1.6% of the sample, which has 150,000 to 200,000 distinct CDR3 sequences, 30% seen once. The CDR3 is 12 residues long. Germline CDR1 is SGHRS and CDR2 is YFSETQ. V was cut by 5 bases and J by 0 bases, with 6 bases left in between. This TCR came from a girl aged 5 to 17 with multiple sclerosis. The V call is TRBV5-1, the J call TRBJ2-7; D might be TRBD1 (6 bases). The sample taken for sequencing was blood. CDR3 sequence: CASRDSSYEQYF. The CDR3 nucleotides read TGCGCCAGCAGGGACAGCTCCTACGAGCAGTACTTC. The variable domain in full, with the rest retrieved from reference TRBV5-1 and TRBJ2-7, is KAGVTQTPRYLIKTRGQQVTLSCSPISGHRSVSWYQQTPGQGLQFLFEYFSETQRNKGNFPGRFSGRQFSNSRSEMNVSTLELGDSALYLCASRDSSYEQYFGPGTRLTVT.